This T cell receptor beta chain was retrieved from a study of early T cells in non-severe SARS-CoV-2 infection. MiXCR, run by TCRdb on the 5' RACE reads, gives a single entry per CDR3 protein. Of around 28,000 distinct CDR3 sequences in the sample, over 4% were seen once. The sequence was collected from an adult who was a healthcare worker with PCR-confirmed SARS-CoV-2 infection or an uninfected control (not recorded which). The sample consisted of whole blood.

The CDR3 coding sequence is TGTGCCAGCAGCCCCTCGGGCGCTTACAATGAGCAGTTCTTC. Its protein product is CASSPSGAYNEQFF. The chain carries TRBV5-4 and TRBJ2-1; D gene ambiguous. CDR1 SGHNT and CDR2 YYREEE come from the germline V gene (reference sequence). This CDR3 region has 14 residues. Trimming took off 4 bases at V and 4 bases at J, with 12 bases between the two ends.